These 4 T cell receptor beta chains were sequenced from one sample in a study of spatial heterogeneity in lung cancer. The sample's time point: sample taken at primary tumor resection. MiXCR was run by TCRdb on the 5' RACE reads, yielding one entry per CDR3 protein. The table lists some 510 distinct CDR3 sequences, 5.5% to 7.5% of them singletons. Sequencing used normal lung tissue next to the tumor, obtained at surgery. The receptors derive from a female donor with early-stage non-small cell lung cancer.

In its sample, this clonotype ranks as large. Little can be read into the size of this beta chain, an off-target read in a library designed for alpha chains. V is TRBV7-2 and J is TRBJ2-3, with a weak D call TRBD1 (6 bases). The CDR3 runs to 15 residues. Trimming removed 0 bases at V and 2 bases at J, with 9 bases between. Germline CDR1 and CDR2: SGHTA and FQGNSA. The CDR3 is CASSLAGQFTDTQYF. CDR3 DNA sequence: TGTGCCAGCAGCTTAGCTGGACAGTTCACAGATACGCAGTATTTT. Based on the CDR3 plus reference TRBV7-2 and TRBJ2-3, the full variable domain is GAGVSQSPSNKVTEKGKDVELRCDPISGHTALYWYRQSLGQGLEFLIYFQGNSAPDKSGLPSDRFSAERTGGSVSTLTIQRTQQEDSAVYLCASSLAGQFTDTQYFGPGTRLTVL.

Regarding this clonotype: This beta chain is an off-target read within a library intended for alpha chains, so its frequency means little. The CDR3 loop reads CASSFSEDEQFF. In DNA form, the CDR3 reads TGTGCCAGCAGTTTCTCAGAGGATGAGCAGTTCTTC. This chain links TRBV12-3 or TRBV12-4 with TRBJ2-1; D call uncertain. The CDR3 has 12 residues. The germline V and J ends were trimmed by 3 bases and 8 bases, with 8 bases remaining between them.

This clonotype is medium-sized within its sample. This beta chain is off target for a library built for alpha chains, so its abundance means little. This chain joins TRBV7-2 and TRBJ1-6; no clear D gene. V shed 5 bases and J shed 7 bases, with 12 bases lying between them. The CDR3 is 14 residues long. The V gene's germline CDR1 is SGHTA and CDR2 FQGNSA. The CDR3, as DNA: TGTGCCAGCAGCCGTGGTGGGGAGAATTCACCCCTCCACTTT. Translating it yields CASSRGGENSPLHF.

This clonotype was counted between two and nine times. This beta chain came through as a stray read in a library set up for alpha chains, and its size says little. The chain has TRBV6-1 and TRBJ2-4, with D perhaps matching TRBD1 or TRBD2 (6 bases each). Germline V gene lookup returns CDR1 MNHNS and CDR2 SASEGT. This CDR3 has 14 residues. V was pared by 5 bases and J by 8 bases, with 16 bases between. The CDR3, as DNA: TGTGCCAGCAGTCCACTAGTAAGGGGGGACATTCAGTACTTC. This encodes CASSPLVRGDIQYF.